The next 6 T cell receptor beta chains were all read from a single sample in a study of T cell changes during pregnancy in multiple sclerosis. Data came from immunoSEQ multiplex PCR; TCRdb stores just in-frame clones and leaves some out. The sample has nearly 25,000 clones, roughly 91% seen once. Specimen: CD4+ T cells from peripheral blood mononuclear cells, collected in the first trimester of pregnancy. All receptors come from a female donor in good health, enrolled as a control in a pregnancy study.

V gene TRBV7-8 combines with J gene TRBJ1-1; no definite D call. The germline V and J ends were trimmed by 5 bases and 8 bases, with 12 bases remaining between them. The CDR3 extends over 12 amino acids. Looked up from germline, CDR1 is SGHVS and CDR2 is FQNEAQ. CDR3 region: CASSRPGGEAFF. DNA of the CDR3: TGTGCCAGCAGCAGACCTGGAGGGGAAGCTTTCTTT. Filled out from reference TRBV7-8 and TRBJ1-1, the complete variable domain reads GAGVSQSPRYKVAKRGQDVALRCDPISGHVSLFWYQQALGQGPEFLTYFQNEAQLDKSGLPSDRFFAERPEGSVSTLKIQRTQQEDSAVYLCASSRPGGEAFFGQGTRLTVV.

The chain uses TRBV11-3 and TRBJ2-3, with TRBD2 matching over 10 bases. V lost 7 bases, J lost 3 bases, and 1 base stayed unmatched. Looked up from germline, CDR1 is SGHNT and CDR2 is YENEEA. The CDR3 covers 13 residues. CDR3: CASKTSGTDTQYF. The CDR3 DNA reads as TGTGCCAGCAAGACTAGCGGGACAGATACGCAGTATTTT. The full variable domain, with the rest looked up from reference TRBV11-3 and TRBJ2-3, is EAGVVQSPRYKIIEKKQPVAFWCNPISGHNTLYWYLQNLGQGPELLIRYENEEAVDDSQLPKDRFSAERLKGVDSTLKIQPAELGDSAVYLCASKTSGTDTQYFGPGTRLTVL.

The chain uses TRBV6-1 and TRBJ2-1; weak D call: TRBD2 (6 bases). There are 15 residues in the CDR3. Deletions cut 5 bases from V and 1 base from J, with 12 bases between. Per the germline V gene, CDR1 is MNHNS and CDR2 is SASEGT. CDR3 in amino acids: CASSISGESYNEQFF. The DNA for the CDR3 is TGTGCCAGCAGTATTTCGGGGGAATCCTACAATGAGCAGTTCTTC.

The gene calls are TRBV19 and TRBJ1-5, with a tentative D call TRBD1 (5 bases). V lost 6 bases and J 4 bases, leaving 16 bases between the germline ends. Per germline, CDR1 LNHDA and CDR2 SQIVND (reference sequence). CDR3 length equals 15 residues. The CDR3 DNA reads TGTGCCAGTAGGCGAAGGCGGGGCCCGAATCAGCCCCAGCATTTT. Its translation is CASRRRRGPNQPQHF.

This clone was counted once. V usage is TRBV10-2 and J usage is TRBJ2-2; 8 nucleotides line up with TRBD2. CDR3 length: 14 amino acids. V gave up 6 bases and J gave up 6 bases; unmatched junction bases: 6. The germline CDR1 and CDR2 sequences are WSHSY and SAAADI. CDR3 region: CASRAGELPGELFF. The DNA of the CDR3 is TGCGCCAGCAGAGCGGGGGAGCTCCCCGGGGAGCTGTTTTTT.

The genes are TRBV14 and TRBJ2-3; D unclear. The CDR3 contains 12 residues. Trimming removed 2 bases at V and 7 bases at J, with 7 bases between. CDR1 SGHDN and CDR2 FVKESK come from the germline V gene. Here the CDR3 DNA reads TGTGCCAGCAGCCAAAGCCCGAATACGCAGTATTTT. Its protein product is CASSQSPNTQYF.